This passage covers 6 T cell receptor beta chains from one sample sequenced in a study of blood T cells in healthy people across ages. The second PCR ran about 6 to 12 cycles with a sample-barcoded 5' primer and J-beta primers. TCRdb re-called the 5' RACE reads with MiXCR, one entry per CDR3 protein. Of approximately 800,000 distinct CDR3 sequences listed, about 61% are singletons. Sequencing was performed on blood. Source of these receptors: a man in his forties in good health.

This chain connects TRBV27 to TRBJ1-5; D possibly corresponds to TRBD1 (6 bases). From germline, CDR1 is MNHEY and CDR2 SMNVEV (reference sequence). The CDR3 loop spans 14 amino acids. With 6 bases removed from V and 7 bases from J, the gap between germline ends came to 16 bases. The CDR3 region has the DNA TGTGCCAGCAGGGCACTGTCGGGGGGCCAGCCCCAGCATTTT. Translated: CASRALSGGQPQHF.

J is TRBJ2-3 and V is TRBV20-1; 10 bases line up with TRBD2. The CDR3 loop spans 17 amino acids. CDR1 is DFQATT, CDR2 SNEGSKA, per germline (reference sequence). Trimming removed 5 bases from V and 0 bases from J; junction bases left unmatched: 11. The CDR3: CSAQSPWTSGSTDTQYF. CDR3 DNA: TGCAGTGCTCAAAGCCCATGGACTAGCGGTAGCACAGATACGCAGTATTTT.

The rearrangement joins TRBV27 to TRBJ2-2; D remains ambiguous. The length of the CDR3 is 14 residues. Germline CDR1 and CDR2: MNHEY and SMNVEV (reference sequence). Trimming shortened V by 4 bases and J by 0 bases, and 6 bases separated the two germline ends. In DNA, the CDR3 is TGTGCCAGCAGTTCAGGCGCGAACACCGGGGAGCTGTTTTTT. Translation gives CASSSGANTGELFF.

The genes are TRBV6-6 and TRBJ1-5; perhaps TRBD1 as D (6 bases). Germline V CDR1 and CDR2: MNHNY, SVGAGI (reference sequence). The CDR3 consists of 13 residues. Trimming stripped 7 bases from V and 7 bases from J, with 14 bases between. CDR3: CASTQGWGQPQHF. DNA of the CDR3: TGTGCCAGCACTCAGGGGTGGGGACAGCCCCAGCATTTT.

This clonotype was seen a handful of times. The chain uses TRBV2 and TRBJ2-7; 10 bases are a match to TRBD1. The tail of the sequence fits TRBJ2-5 better, so the J call may be wrong. From germline, CDR1 is SNHLY and CDR2 FYNNEI. This CDR3 contains 15 residues. The CDR3 loop is CASGWGQGSTETQYF. DNA of the CDR3: TGTGCCAGCGGGTGGGGACAGGGGTCAACCGAGACCCAGTACTTC.

This clonotype appeared a few times. The junction departs from germline at one end; a sequencing error may be responsible. The gene calls are TRBV6-2 or TRBV6-3 and TRBJ2-1, with D hard to call. Per the germline V gene, CDR1 is MNHEY and CDR2 is SVGEGT. CDR3 length: 12 residues. The CDR3 reads CASTYPGYEQFF. The CDR3 coding sequence is TGTGCCAGCACCTACCCGGGCTATGAGCAGTTCTTT.